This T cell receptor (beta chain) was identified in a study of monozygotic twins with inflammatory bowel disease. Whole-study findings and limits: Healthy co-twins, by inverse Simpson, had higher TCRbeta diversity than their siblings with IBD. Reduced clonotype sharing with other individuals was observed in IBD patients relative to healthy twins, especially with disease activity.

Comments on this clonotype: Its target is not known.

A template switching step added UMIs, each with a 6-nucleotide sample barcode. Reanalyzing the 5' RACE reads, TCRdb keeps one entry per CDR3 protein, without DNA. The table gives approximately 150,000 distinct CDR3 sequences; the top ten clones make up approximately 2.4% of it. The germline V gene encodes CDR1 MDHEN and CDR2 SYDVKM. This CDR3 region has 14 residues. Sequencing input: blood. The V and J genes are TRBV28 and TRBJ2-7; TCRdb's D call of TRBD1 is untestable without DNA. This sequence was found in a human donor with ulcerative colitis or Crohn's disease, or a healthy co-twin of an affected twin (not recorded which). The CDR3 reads CASSLSRVRGEQYF.